This entry lists 16 T cell receptor beta chains sequenced from one sample in a study of CD8 T cells in Susac syndrome. Reverse transcription of roughly 0.5 to 1 ug RNA used random hexamers. TCRdb ran MiXCR on the immunoSEQ multiplex PCR reads and lists one entry per CDR3 protein. The sample shows 150,000 to 250,000 distinct CDR3 sequences, about 96% of them seen only once. Specimen: CD4+ T cells from PBMCs. All receptors come from a human donor with multiple sclerosis.

V gene TRBV25-1 combines with J gene TRBJ2-1, with D perhaps matching TRBD1 (6 bases). Trimming stripped 3 bases from V and 7 bases from J, with 16 bases between. In germline, CDR1 is MGHDK, CDR2 SYGVNS. The CDR3 has 15 amino acids. The CDR3 nucleotides are TGTGCCAGCAGTGACCGGGACATCTGGTCGAATGAGCAGTTCTTC. Amino acids: CASSDRDIWSNEQFF.

The chain has TRBV20-1 and TRBJ2-1; 9 bases agree with TRBD2. The V gene's germline CDR1 is DFQATT and CDR2 SNEGSKA (reference sequence). The length of the CDR3 is 13 residues. The chain's CDR3 is CSVLAGLDNEQFF. The CDR3, as DNA: TGCAGCGTCCTAGCGGGGCTGGACAATGAGCAGTTCTTC.

With regard to this clonotype: Germline is not matched at one junction end, which may reflect a read error. The genes are TRBV29-1 and TRBJ2-7, with D possibly matching TRBD1 (6 bases). The CDR3 has 13 amino acids. Germline lookup yields CDR1 SQVTM and CDR2 ANQGSEA. CDR3 nucleotide sequence: TGCAGCGTTGACGCAGGGGCCTCCGACGAGCAGTACTTC. This sequence encodes CSVDAGASDEQYF.

The chain couples TRBV20-1 to TRBJ2-5; the D is unclear. This CDR3 is built from 13 residues. Germline loops: CDR1 DFQATT, CDR2 SNEGSKA (reference sequence). Between the trimmed V and J ends, which lost 6 bases and 3 bases, there was a span of 14 bases. The CDR3 DNA sequence: TGCAGTGCCCGACCAGGCGGTAAAGAGACCCAGTACTTC. Translating it yields CSARPGGKETQYF.

The genes are TRBV20-1 and TRBJ1-1; 7 positions agree with TRBD1. CDR1 is DFQATT, CDR2 SNEGSKA, per germline (reference sequence). The CDR3 consists of 14 residues. The junction had 10 bases not matched to a gene; V was cut back by 4 bases and J by 5 bases. The CDR3 reads CSAKPRTGPTEAFF. The DNA for the CDR3 is TGCAGTGCTAAACCCCGGACAGGTCCAACTGAAGCTTTCTTT.

CDR3 region: CASRQGSSGANVLTF. CDR3 sequence (DNA): TGTGCCAGCAGGCAGGGCAGCTCTGGGGCCAACGTCCTGACTTTC. The chain recombines TRBV9 with TRBJ2-6; D might be TRBD1 (5 bases). The CDR3 consists of 15 residues. Trimming pared 5 bases from V and 0 bases from J, leaving 9 bases between. Per the germline V gene, CDR1 is SGDLS and CDR2 is YYNGEE.

The gene calls are TRBV20-1 and TRBJ2-3, with a tentative D call TRBD2 (6 bases). The CDR3 spans 12 residues. CDR1 and CDR2 (germline): DFQATT, SNEGSKA (reference sequence). CDR3 residues: CSRLGGPDTQYF. As DNA, the CDR3 is TGCAGCAGACTAGGCGGGCCAGATACGCAGTATTTT.

The rearrangement links TRBV2 to TRBJ2-7; D gene ambiguous. This CDR3 has 11 amino acids. Germline lookup yields CDR1 SNHLY and CDR2 FYNNEI. The ends were cut back, 8 bases at V and 1 base at J, with 6 bases in the middle. CDR3 protein: CASLASYEQYF. In DNA, the CDR3 is TGTGCCAGCTTGGCTTCCTACGAGCAGTACTTC.

The chain recombines TRBV12-5 with TRBJ2-6, with 9 bases identical to TRBD1. This CDR3 contains 14 residues. The germline V gene has CDR1 LGHNT and CDR2 FRNRAP. The ends lost 6 bases at V and 9 bases at J; junction bases unmatched: 6. In DNA form, the CDR3 reads TGTGCTAGTGGCTCCCCGGACAGGGGCAACGTCCTGACTTTC. Residues: CASGSPDRGNVLTF.

This clonotype was detected only a few times. This chain connects TRBV29-1 to TRBJ1-1, with TRBD1 identical over 7 bases. With 7 bases clipped from V and 1 base from J, the junction kept 6 bases outside the gene matches. CDR1 and CDR2 from the germline V gene are SQVTM and ANQGSEA. The CDR3 consists of 13 residues. CDR3 coding DNA: TGCAGCGCTGCGACAGGGACGAACACTGAAGCTTTCTTT. Translation gives CSAATGTNTEAFF.

The gene calls are TRBV6-5 and TRBJ2-7; D remains unclear. CDR1 is MNHEY, CDR2 SVGAGI, per germline. V lost 5 bases and J 0 bases, leaving 11 bases between the germline ends. The CDR3 is made up of 14 amino acids. CDR3 nucleotide sequence: TGTGCCAGCAGTACTCGCTTGAGCTCCTACGAGCAGTACTTC. As protein: CASSTRLSSYEQYF.

The chain links TRBV20-1 to TRBJ2-7, with TRBD2 identical over 13 bases. The J segment lost 5 bases and the V segment lost 6 bases, leaving 10 bases of the junction unmatched. Germline V gene lookup returns CDR1 DFQATT and CDR2 SNEGSKA (reference sequence). The CDR3 spans 15 residues. The CDR3 nucleotides read TGCAGTGCGAGTCGGAGACTAGCGGGAGGAAACGAGCAGTACTTC. The encoded protein is CSASRRLAGGNEQYF.

This rearrangement joins TRBV14 to TRBJ1-2, with 7 bases lining up with TRBD1. There are 13 residues in the CDR3. J was trimmed by 5 bases and V by 5 bases; bases with no gene match: 5. CDR1 is SGHDN and CDR2 is FVKESK in the germline V gene. The CDR3 sequence: CASSTGTAYGYTF. CDR3 in DNA: TGTGCCAGCAGCACCGGGACAGCTTATGGCTACACCTTC. The full variable domain, its missing parts supplied by reference TRBV14 and TRBJ1-2, is EAGVTQFPSHSVIEKGQTVTLRCDPISGHDNLYWYRRVMGKEIKFLLHFVKESKQDESGMPNNRFLAERTGGTYSTLKVQPAELEDSGVYFCASSTGTAYGYTFGSGTRLTVV.

The chain recombines TRBV4-1 with TRBJ1-3; TRBD1 might be the D (6 bases). CDR1 is MGHRA and CDR2 is YSYEKL in the germline V gene. The length of the CDR3 is 15 residues. V was clipped by 3 bases and J by 0 bases, with 9 bases between them. The CDR3 nucleotides are TGCGCCAGCAGCCACTGGGACACCTCTGGAAACACCATATATTTT. It specifies CASSHWDTSGNTIYF.

J is TRBJ2-1 and V is TRBV24-1; the D gene could be TRBD1 or TRBD2 (5 bases each). The length of the CDR3 is 15 residues. CDR1 and CDR2 from the germline V gene are KGHDR and SFDVKD. V shed 6 bases and J shed 9 bases, with 20 bases lying between them. As DNA, the CDR3 is TGTGCCACCAGTCTGACGGGACGCAGCGAGGCTGAGCAGTTCTTC. Protein sequence: CATSLTGRSEAEQFF.

This chain joins TRBV24-1 and TRBJ2-1; D call uncertain. Deletions cut 3 bases from V and 8 bases from J, with 7 bases between. The CDR3 is 12 amino acids. In germline, CDR1 is KGHDR, CDR2 SFDVKD. The CDR3 reads CATSDVVDEQFF. In DNA form, the CDR3 reads TGTGCCACCAGTGATGTCGTGGATGAGCAGTTCTTC.